This section outlines one T cell receptor (beta chain) sequence together with its context. Its specificity is not known. The data derive from a study of T cells in Graves' hyperthyroidism and ophthalmopathy. Findings of the study overall: Most expanded thyroid clonotypes above 0.001 recurred in blood.

The source material, RNA transcripts, was used to amplify TCR beta CDR3 regions. First-round RT-PCR targeting the TCR CDR3 was performed with the HTBI primer set. A single record per CDR3 protein comes from TCRdb applying MiXCR to the multiplex PCR reads. The data hold under 400,000 distinct CDR3 sequences, with 20% to 25% observed a single time. The V gene lost 6 bases and the J gene lost 0 bases, with 18 bases spanning the gap. Germline V gene lookup returns CDR1 SNHLY and CDR2 FYNNEI. CDR3 size: 17 residues. The sample consisted of blood. The TCR originated in a woman aged 45-59 years with Graves' hyperthyroidism. The chain employs TRBV2 and TRBJ2-4; the D is unclear. The CDR3 reads CASRAEILGLAKNIQYF. CDR3 bases: TGTGCCAGCAGGGCGGAAATATTAGGCCTAGCCAAAAACATTCAGTACTTC.